This passage covers 19 T cell receptor beta chains from one sample sequenced in a study of blood T cell repertoires in COVID-19. Method: immunoSEQ multiplex PCR; TCRdb's copy keeps in-frame clones and lacks some. The sample lists about 130,000 clones, approximately 80% occurring once. Source material: peripheral blood. The receptors were sampled from a woman of 80 years or more with acute or convalescent COVID-19.

About this clone itself: Sequence at one end of the junction differs from germline and may be a read error. The chain joins TRBV5-4 to TRBJ1-4; 7 nucleotides agree with TRBD1. Germline V CDR1 and CDR2: SGHNT, YYREEE (reference sequence). The CDR3 length is 14 residues. CDR3: CASSRQGSNEKLFF. In DNA, the CDR3 is TGTGCCAGCAGCCGACAGGGATCTAACGAAAAACTGTTTTTT.

This clone showed up just once. The chain links TRBV19 to TRBJ1-2; unclear D gene. Per the germline V gene, CDR1 is LNHDA and CDR2 is SQIVND (reference sequence). The CDR3 spans 12 residues. The V gene lost 4 bases and the J gene lost 4 bases, with 7 bases spanning the gap. The chain's CDR3 is CASSRGSYGYTF. In nucleotides, the CDR3 is TGTGCCAGTAGTAGAGGAAGCTATGGCTACACCTTC.

On this clone itself: The sample has other DNA sequences that encode this CDR3 too. V usage is TRBV12-3 or TRBV12-4 and J usage is TRBJ1-1; the D gene is possibly TRBD1 (5 bases). V was trimmed by 5 bases and J by 1 base, leaving 8 bases between them. The CDR3 is 13 amino acids. CDR3 bases: TGTGCCAGCAGTGCCGGGGGGAACACTGAAGCTTTCTTT. Its protein product is CASSAGGNTEAFF.

The chain has TRBV5-1 and TRBJ1-1, with unresolved D. V shed 7 bases and J shed 3 bases, with 7 bases lying between them. This CDR3 is built from 11 residues. Germline V CDR1 and CDR2: SGHRS, YFSETQ. The CDR3 coding sequence is TGCGCCAGCCAGGAAGACACTGAAGCTTTCTTT. It translates to CASQEDTEAFF.

This CDR3 is CAWGQSGTVSSPLHF. The CDR3 bases are TGTGCCTGGGGCCAATCCGGGACAGTAAGTTCACCCCTCCACTTT. This rearrangement joins TRBV30 to TRBJ1-6, with 7 bases aligning to TRBD1. The CDR3 contains 15 residues. CDR1 and CDR2 from the germline V gene are GTSNPN and SVGIG (reference sequence). V lost 5 bases, J lost 9 bases, and 13 bases stayed unmatched.

This clone was found once. The chain has TRBV19 and TRBJ2-1; D is unclear. V lost 6 bases and J 4 bases, leaving 10 bases between the germline ends. The CDR3 is made up of 13 amino acids. CDR1 is LNHDA, CDR2 SQIVND, per germline (reference sequence). CDR3 in DNA: TGTGCCAGTAGGAGCCCAGGATACAATGAGCAGTTCTTC. Protein: CASRSPGYNEQFF.

The V gene is TRBV27, the J gene TRBJ1-5; maybe TRBD1 (5 bases). The germline gives CDR1 MNHEY, CDR2 SMNVEV (reference sequence). V gave up 7 bases and J gave up 4 bases, with 17 bases separating them. CDR3 length: 15 residues. The CDR3, as DNA: TGTGCCAGCACCCCCCGGGAGGGGCAAAATCAGCCCCAGCATTTT. Encoded protein: CASTPREGQNQPQHF.

The chain employs TRBV9 and TRBJ2-7, with 9 bases matching TRBD1. J was trimmed by 9 bases and V by 0 bases; bases with no gene match: 7. Germline V gene data show CDR1 as SGDLS and CDR2 as YYNGEE. The CDR3 totals 14 residues. This CDR3 is CASSVEAQGAVQYF. The CDR3 DNA is TGTGCCAGCAGCGTAGAGGCACAGGGGGCTGTGCAGTACTTC.

The chain employs TRBV3-1 (or the pseudogene TRBV3-2) and TRBJ2-3, with D possibly being TRBD2 (5 bases). The germline CDR1 and CDR2 sequences are LGHDT and YNNKEL (reference sequence). CDR3 size: 14 residues. Trimming pared 4 bases from V and 4 bases from J, leaving 12 bases between. CDR3 DNA sequence: TGTGCCAGCAGCCGCGAAACTAGGCCAGATACGCAGTATTTT. Amino acids: CASSRETRPDTQYF.

The rearrangement links TRBV6-5 to TRBJ1-2, with D unresolved. This CDR3 is built from 11 residues. The germline V gene encodes CDR1 MNHEY and CDR2 SVGAGI. Trimming removed 7 bases at V and 7 bases at J, with 10 bases between. In DNA, the CDR3 is TGTGCCAGCACCGGATCAGGTGGCTACACCTTC. Protein: CASTGSGGYTF.

This sequence joins TRBV11-3 and TRBJ2-2; TRBD2 matches at 11 bases. This CDR3 spans 14 amino acids. Trimming at V came to 5 bases and at J to 6 bases, leaving 2 bases not matched to a gene. CDR1 SGHNT and CDR2 YENEEA come from the germline V gene. The CDR3 DNA is TGTGCCAGCAGCCCACTAGCGGGGGCCGGGGAGCTGTTTTTT. Amino acid sequence: CASSPLAGAGELFF.

The chain uses TRBV30 and TRBJ2-1; 10 positions agree with TRBD1. Per the germline V gene, CDR1 is GTSNPN and CDR2 is SVGIG (reference sequence). The CDR3 extends over 15 amino acids. V was pared by 4 bases and J by 5 bases, with 8 bases of the junction left unmatched. CDR3 nucleotides: TGTGCCTGGAACGAGGGGACAGGGGTCCACAATGAGCAGTTCTTC. Residues: CAWNEGTGVHNEQFF.

V gene TRBV12-3 or TRBV12-4 combines with J gene TRBJ2-5, with TRBD1 matching over 8 bases. There are 13 residues in the CDR3. With V trimmed by 6 bases and J by 4 bases, 4 bases remained unmatched. The CDR3 nucleotides are TGTGCCAGCAGCAGGGGGCGAGGAGAGACCCAGTACTTC. Translating gives CASSRGRGETQYF.

The chain is built from TRBV9 and TRBJ2-2; TRBD2 matches at 9 bases. This CDR3 contains 15 residues. V was pared by 5 bases and J by 6 bases, with 8 bases of the junction left unmatched. The germline V gene has CDR1 SGDLS and CDR2 YYNGEE. The CDR3 here is CASSLGTSYPGELFF. The DNA for the CDR3 is TGTGCCAGCAGTTTGGGGACTAGCTATCCCGGGGAGCTGTTTTTT.

The chain is built from TRBV2 and TRBJ1-5; 7 bases map to TRBD1. Germline CDR1 reads SNHLY; CDR2 reads FYNNEI. V trimming: 6 bases; J trimming: 3 bases; junction bases outside the gene matches: 5. The CDR3 contains 14 residues. The CDR3 coding sequence is TGTGCCAGCAGCGTACAGGGGCTCAATCAGCCCCAGCATTTT. Translation: CASSVQGLNQPQHF.

V and J are TRBV30 and TRBJ1-1; no clear D gene. The CDR3 runs to 13 residues. V lost 0 bases and J 0 bases, leaving 5 bases between the germline ends. The V gene's germline CDR1 is GTSNPN and CDR2 SVGIG (reference sequence). The CDR3 here is CAWSVKLNTEAFF. CDR3 in DNA: TGTGCCTGGAGTGTTAAGCTGAACACTGAAGCTTTCTTT.

The chain has TRBV3-1 (or the pseudogene TRBV3-2) and TRBJ2-1; 10 bases agree with TRBD2. The CDR3 runs 18 residues. V shed 1 base and J 0 bases; nucleotides not matched to a gene: 6. Germline V gives CDR1 LGHDT, CDR2 YNNKEL (reference sequence). CDR3 sequence reads: CASSQVRAGGSSYNEQFF. In DNA form, the CDR3 reads TGTGCCAGCAGCCAAGTGCGAGCGGGGGGGAGCTCCTACAATGAGCAGTTCTTC.

This clone was seen a handful of times. This chain's CDR3 is CASSFQGTLHF. CDR3 nucleotides: TGTGCCAGCAGCTTTCAGGGCACCCTCCACTTT. The chain carries TRBV7-2 and TRBJ1-6; possibly TRBD1 for D (5 bases). In germline, CDR1 is SGHTA, CDR2 FQGNSA. The CDR3 covers 11 residues. The V and J ends lost 3 bases and 14 bases respectively, with 8 bases between them.

The DNA for the CDR3 is TGTGCCAGCAGCCAAAAGGACATGAACACTGAAGCTTTCTTT. This encodes CASSQKDMNTEAFF. This chain uses TRBV4-2 with TRBJ1-1, with D perhaps matching TRBD1 (5 bases). The CDR3 loop spans 14 amino acids. V was cut by 2 bases and J by 0 bases, with 7 bases left in between. Germline-derived CDR1 and CDR2 are LGHNA and YNFKEQ.